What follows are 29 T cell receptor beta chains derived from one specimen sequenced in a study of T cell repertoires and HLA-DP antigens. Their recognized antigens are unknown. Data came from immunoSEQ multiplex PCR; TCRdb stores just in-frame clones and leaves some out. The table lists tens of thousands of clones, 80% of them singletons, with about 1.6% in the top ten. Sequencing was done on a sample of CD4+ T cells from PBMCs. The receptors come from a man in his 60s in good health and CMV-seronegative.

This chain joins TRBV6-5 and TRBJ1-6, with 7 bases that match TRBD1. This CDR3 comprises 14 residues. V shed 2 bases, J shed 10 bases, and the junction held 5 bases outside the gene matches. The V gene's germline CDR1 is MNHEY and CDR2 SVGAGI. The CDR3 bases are TGTGCCAGCAGTTACGGGCAGGGGGGCTCACCCCTCCACTTT. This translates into CASSYGQGGSPLHF.

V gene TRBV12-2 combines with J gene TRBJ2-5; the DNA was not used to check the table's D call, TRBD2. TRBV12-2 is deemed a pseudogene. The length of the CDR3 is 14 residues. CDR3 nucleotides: TGTGCAAGTCGCCCTTCTAGCGGGATGGAGACCCAGTACTTC. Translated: CASRPSSGMETQYF.

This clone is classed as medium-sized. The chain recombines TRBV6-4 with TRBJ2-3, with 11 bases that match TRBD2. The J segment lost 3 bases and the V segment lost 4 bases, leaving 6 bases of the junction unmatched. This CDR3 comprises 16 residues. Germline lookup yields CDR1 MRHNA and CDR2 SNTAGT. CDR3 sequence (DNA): TGTGCCAGCAGTGCTACCGGGACTAGCGGAACAGATACGCAGTATTTT. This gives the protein CASSATGTSGTDTQYF.

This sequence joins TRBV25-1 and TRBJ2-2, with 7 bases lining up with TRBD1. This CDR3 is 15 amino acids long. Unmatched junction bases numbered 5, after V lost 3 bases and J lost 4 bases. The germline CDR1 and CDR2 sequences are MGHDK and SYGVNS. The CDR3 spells CASSDDRAGTGELFF. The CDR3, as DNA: TGTGCCAGCAGTGACGACAGGGCGGGCACCGGGGAGCTGTTTTTT.

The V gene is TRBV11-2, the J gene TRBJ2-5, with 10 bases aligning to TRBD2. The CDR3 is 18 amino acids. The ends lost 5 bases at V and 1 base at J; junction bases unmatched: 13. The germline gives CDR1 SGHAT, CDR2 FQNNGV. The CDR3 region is CASSKDYGSGGAQETQYF. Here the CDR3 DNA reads TGTGCCAGCAGCAAGGACTACGGAAGCGGGGGGGCCCAAGAGACCCAGTACTTC.

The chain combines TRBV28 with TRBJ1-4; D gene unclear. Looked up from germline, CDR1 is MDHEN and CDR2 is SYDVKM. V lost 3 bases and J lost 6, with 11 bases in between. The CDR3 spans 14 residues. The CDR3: CASSLLYGDEKLFF. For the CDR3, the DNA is TGTGCCAGCAGTTTGCTCTATGGCGATGAAAAACTGTTTTTT. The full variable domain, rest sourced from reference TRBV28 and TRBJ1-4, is DVKVTQSSRYLVKRTGEKVFLECVQDMDHENMFWYRQDPGLGLRLIYFSYDVKMKEKGDIPEGYSVSREKKERFSLILESASTNQTSMYLCASSLLYGDEKLFFGSGTQLSVL.

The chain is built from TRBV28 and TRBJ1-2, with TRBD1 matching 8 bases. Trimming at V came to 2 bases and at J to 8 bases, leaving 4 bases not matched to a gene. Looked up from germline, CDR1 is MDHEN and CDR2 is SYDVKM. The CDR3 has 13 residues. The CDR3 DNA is TGTGCCAGCAGTTTAAACAGGGGGAGAGGCTACACCTTC. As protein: CASSLNRGRGYTF.

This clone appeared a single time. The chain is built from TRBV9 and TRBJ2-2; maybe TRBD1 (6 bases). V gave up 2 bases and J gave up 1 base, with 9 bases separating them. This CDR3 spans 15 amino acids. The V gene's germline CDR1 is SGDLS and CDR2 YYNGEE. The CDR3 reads CASSVKGGNTGELFF. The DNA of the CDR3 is TGTGCCAGCAGCGTCAAAGGGGGGAACACCGGGGAGCTGTTTTTT.

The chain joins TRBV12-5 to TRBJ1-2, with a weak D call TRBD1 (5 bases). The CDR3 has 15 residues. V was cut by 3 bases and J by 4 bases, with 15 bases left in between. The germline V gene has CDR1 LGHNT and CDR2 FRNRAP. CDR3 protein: CASGFQGAPLYGYTF. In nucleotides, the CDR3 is TGTGCTAGTGGTTTCCAAGGGGCACCTCTCTATGGCTACACCTTC.

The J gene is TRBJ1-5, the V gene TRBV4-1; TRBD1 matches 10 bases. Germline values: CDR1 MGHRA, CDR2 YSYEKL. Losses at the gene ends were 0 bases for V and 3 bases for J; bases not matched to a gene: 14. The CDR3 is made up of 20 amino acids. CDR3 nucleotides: TGCGCCAGCAGCCAAGATCGGGGGCAAACGGGACAGGGGTACAATCAGCCCCAGCATTTT. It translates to CASSQDRGQTGQGYNQPQHF.

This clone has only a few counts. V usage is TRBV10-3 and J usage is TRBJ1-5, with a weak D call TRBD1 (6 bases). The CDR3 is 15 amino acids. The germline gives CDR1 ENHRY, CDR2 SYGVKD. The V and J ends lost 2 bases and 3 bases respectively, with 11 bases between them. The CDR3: CAISEGQGNNQPQHF. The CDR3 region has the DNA TGTGCCATCAGTGAGGGCCAGGGGAACAATCAGCCCCAGCATTTT.

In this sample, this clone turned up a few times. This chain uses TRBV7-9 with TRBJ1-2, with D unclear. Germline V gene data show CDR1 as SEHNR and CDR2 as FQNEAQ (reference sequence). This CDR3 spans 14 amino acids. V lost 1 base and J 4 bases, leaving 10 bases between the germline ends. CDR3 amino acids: CASSLDGSIYGYTF. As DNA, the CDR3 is TGTGCCAGCAGCTTAGATGGCAGTATCTATGGCTACACCTTC.

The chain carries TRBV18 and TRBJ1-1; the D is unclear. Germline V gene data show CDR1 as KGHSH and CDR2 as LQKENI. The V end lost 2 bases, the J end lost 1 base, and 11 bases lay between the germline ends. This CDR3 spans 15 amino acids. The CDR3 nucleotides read TGTGCCAGCTCACCAGAACTGGAGAGGAACACTGAAGCTTTCTTT. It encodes CASSPELERNTEAFF.

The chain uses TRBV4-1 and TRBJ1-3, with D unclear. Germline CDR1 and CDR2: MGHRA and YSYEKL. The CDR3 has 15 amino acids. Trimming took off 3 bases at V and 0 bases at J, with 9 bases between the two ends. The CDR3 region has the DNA TGCGCCAGCAGCCAGATACTCAGCTCTGGAAACACCATATATTTT. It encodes CASSQILSSGNTIYF.

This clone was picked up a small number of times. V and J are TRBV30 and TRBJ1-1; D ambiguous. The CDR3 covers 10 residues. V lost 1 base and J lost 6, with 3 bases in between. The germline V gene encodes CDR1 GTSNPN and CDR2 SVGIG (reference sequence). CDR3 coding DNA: TGTGCCTGGAGTGCCCCTGAAGCTTTCTTT. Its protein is CAWSAPEAFF.

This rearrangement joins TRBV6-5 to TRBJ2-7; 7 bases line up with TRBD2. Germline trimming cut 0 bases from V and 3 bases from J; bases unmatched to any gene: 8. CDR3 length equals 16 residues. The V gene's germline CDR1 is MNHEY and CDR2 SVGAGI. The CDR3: CASSYSGREGFYEQYF. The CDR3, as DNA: TGTGCCAGCAGTTACTCAGGCAGGGAGGGATTCTACGAGCAGTACTTC.

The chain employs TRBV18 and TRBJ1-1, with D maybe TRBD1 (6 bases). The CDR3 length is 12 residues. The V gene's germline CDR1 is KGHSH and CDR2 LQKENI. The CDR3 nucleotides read TGTGCTACCGAGGGGGAGAACACTGAAGCTTTCTTT. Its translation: CATEGENTEAFF.

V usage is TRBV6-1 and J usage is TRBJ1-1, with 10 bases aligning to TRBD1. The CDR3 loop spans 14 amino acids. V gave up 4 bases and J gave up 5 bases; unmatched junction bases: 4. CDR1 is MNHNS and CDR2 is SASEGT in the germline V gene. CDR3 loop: CASSARTGGTEAFF. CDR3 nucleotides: TGTGCCAGCAGTGCCCGGACAGGGGGAACTGAAGCTTTCTTT.

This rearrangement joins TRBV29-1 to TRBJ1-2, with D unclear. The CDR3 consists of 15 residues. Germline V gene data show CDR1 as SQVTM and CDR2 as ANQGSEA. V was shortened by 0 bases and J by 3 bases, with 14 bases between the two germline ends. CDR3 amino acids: CSVEDRLRGDYGYTF. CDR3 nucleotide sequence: TGCAGCGTTGAAGATCGCCTCCGGGGAGACTATGGCTACACCTTC.

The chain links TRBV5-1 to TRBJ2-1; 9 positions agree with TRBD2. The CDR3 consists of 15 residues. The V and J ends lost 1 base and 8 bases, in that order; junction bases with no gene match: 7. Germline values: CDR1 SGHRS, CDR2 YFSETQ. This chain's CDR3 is CASSLLSGGLDEQFF. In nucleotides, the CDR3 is TGCGCCAGCAGCTTGCTTAGCGGGGGACTCGATGAGCAGTTCTTC.

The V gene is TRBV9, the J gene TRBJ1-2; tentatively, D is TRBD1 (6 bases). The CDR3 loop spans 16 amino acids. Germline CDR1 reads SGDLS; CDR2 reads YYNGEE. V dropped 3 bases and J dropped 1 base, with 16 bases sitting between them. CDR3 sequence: CASSARGGGLNYGYTF. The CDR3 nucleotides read TGTGCCAGCAGCGCCCGGGGTGGGGGCCTTAACTATGGCTACACCTTC.

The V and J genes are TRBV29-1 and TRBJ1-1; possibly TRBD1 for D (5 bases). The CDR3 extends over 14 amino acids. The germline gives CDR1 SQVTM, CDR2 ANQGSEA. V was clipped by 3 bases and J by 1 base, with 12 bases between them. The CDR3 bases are TGCAGCGTTGATGTCGGCGGGGCGAACACTGAAGCTTTCTTT. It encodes CSVDVGGANTEAFF.

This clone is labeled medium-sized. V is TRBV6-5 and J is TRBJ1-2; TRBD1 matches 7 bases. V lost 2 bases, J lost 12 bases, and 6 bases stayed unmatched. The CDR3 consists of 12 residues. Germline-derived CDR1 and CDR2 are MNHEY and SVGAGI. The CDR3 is CASSYREGANTF. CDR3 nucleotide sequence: TGTGCCAGCAGTTACCGAGAGGGGGCTAACACCTTC.

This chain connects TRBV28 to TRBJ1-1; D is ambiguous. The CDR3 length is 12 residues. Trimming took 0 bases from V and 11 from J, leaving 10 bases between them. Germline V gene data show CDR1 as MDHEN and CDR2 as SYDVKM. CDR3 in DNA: TGTGCCAGCAGTTTATGGGAGGGTTCGGCTTTCTTT. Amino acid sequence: CASSLWEGSAFF.

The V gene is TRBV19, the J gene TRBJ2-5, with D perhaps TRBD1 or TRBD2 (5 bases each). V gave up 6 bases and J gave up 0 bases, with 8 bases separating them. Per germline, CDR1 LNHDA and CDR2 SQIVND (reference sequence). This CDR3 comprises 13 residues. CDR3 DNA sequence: TGTGCCAGTAGCGGGGCCAACCAAGAGACCCAGTACTTC. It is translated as CASSGANQETQYF.

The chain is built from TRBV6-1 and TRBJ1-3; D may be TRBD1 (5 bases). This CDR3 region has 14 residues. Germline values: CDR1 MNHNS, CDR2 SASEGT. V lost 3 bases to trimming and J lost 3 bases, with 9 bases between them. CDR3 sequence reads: CASSDRGGGNTIYF. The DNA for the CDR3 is TGTGCCAGCAGTGATCGGGGGGGTGGAAACACCATATATTTT.

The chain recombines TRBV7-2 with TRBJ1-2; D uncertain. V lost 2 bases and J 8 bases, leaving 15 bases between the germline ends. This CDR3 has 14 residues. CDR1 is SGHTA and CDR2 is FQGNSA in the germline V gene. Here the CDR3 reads CASSLTPGLEGYTF. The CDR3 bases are TGTGCCAGCAGCTTAACGCCAGGCCTGGAGGGCTACACCTTC.

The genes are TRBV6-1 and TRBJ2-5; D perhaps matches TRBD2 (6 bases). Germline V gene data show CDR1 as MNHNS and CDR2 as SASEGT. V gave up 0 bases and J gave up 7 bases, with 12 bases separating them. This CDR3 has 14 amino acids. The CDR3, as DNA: TGTGCCAGCAGTGAAGCATCGGGGGTGGGGACCCAGTACTTC. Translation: CASSEASGVGTQYF.

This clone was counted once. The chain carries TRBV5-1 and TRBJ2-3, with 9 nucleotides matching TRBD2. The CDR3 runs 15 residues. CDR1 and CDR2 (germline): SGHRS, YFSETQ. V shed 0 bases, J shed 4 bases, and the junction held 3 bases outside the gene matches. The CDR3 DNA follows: TGCGCCAGCAGCTTGGGCGGGGGGGCCTCAGATACGCAGTATTTT. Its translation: CASSLGGGASDTQYF.